Shown below are 30 T cell receptor beta chains from a single sample sequenced in a study of control samples from healthy donors and cancer patients. Measured with immunoSEQ multiplex PCR; TCRdb has only the in-frame clones, and not every one. This table has tens of thousands of clones, 75% to 90% appearing once. Sequencing was carried out using PBMCs. All receptors come from a man aged 55 to 69 with head and neck cancer.

This clone was counted between two and nine times. The chain carries TRBV4-3 and TRBJ2-7; the match to TRBD2 covers 7 bases. The CDR3 contains 16 residues. The J segment lost 5 bases and the V segment lost 10 bases, leaving 20 bases of the junction unmatched. Germline-derived CDR1 and CDR2 are LGHNA and YSLEER. The CDR3 sequence is CANRGGGGPVRDEQYF. CDR3 DNA: TGCGCCAACCGAGGTGGGGGAGGGCCGGTCCGTGACGAGCAGTACTTC.

J is TRBJ2-5 and V is TRBV29-1; D might be TRBD2 (6 bases). The CDR3 is 13 residues long. CDR1 SQVTM and CDR2 ANQGSEA come from the germline V gene. Trimming removed 7 bases from V and 1 base from J, with 13 bases in between. The CDR3 DNA reads as TGCAGCGCCCCGGGAGTTTCCCAAGAGACCCAGTACTTC. This translates into CSAPGVSQETQYF. Full variable domain (rest looked up from reference TRBV29-1 and TRBJ2-5): SAVISQKPSRDICQRGTSLTIQCQVDSQVTMMFWYRQQPGQSLTLIATANQGSEATYESGFVIDKFPISRPNLTFSTLTVSNMSPEDSSIYLCSAPGVSQETQYFGPGTRLLVL.

The gene calls are TRBV27 and TRBJ2-2; the D is unclear. Germline V gene data show CDR1 as MNHEY and CDR2 as SMNVEV (reference sequence). The V end lost 4 bases, the J end lost 1 base, and 10 bases lay between the germline ends. The CDR3 length is 15 residues. CDR3 DNA: TGTGCCAGCAGTTCCCCGACCCGGAACACCGGGGAGCTGTTTTTT. This encodes CASSSPTRNTGELFF.

The DNA of the CDR3 is TGTGCCAGCAGCCCACGATGGGCCCCGAATGGTTCACCCCTCCACTTT. It specifies CASSPRWAPNGSPLHF. V and J are TRBV3-1 (or the pseudogene TRBV3-2) and TRBJ1-6, with D uncertain. Trimming removed 4 bases from V and 9 bases from J, with 19 bases in between. The CDR3 has 16 amino acids. The V gene's germline CDR1 is LGHDT and CDR2 YNNKEL (reference sequence).

J is TRBJ1-4 and V is TRBV28; possible D gene TRBD1, 5 bases. This CDR3 region has 14 residues. Germline V lookup: CDR1 MDHEN, CDR2 SYDVKM. V gave up 5 bases and J gave up 5 bases, with 12 bases separating them. CDR3 DNA: TGTGCCAGCAGTATAGTGGGGGTCAATGAAAAACTGTTTTTT. As protein: CASSIVGVNEKLFF. Looking up the rest from reference TRBV28 and TRBJ1-4 gives the full variable domain: DVKVTQSSRYLVKRTGEKVFLECVQDMDHENMFWYRQDPGLGLRLIYFSYDVKMKEKGDIPEGYSVSREKKERFSLILESASTNQTSMYLCASSIVGVNEKLFFGSGTQLSVL.

The chain combines TRBV5-4 with TRBJ2-5; 13 bases are a match to TRBD2. Germline CDR1 reads SGHNT; CDR2 reads YYREEE (reference sequence). With V trimmed by 4 bases and J by 4 bases, 7 bases remained unmatched. The CDR3 is 16 residues long. The CDR3 sequence: CASSKPTSGRPETQYF. CDR3 bases: TGTGCCAGCAGCAAGCCGACTAGCGGGAGGCCAGAGACCCAGTACTTC.

V and J are TRBV7-2 and TRBJ2-2; no clear D. The CDR3 is 16 residues long. Trimming took off 4 bases at V and 2 bases at J, with 14 bases between the two ends. Germline CDR1 reads SGHTA; CDR2 reads FQGNSA. This CDR3 reads CASSSIRLRNTGELFF. The CDR3, as DNA: TGTGCCAGCAGCTCCATCAGGCTCAGAAACACCGGGGAGCTGTTTTTT.

The table lists this clone with a few counts. The chain joins TRBV27 to TRBJ1-1; weak D call: TRBD1 (6 bases). Trimming took off 7 bases at V and 5 bases at J, with 20 bases between the two ends. Germline V lookup: CDR1 MNHEY, CDR2 SMNVEV (reference sequence). The CDR3 contains 15 residues. CDR3 residues: CASTPTTGGWTEAFF. CDR3 sequence (DNA): TGTGCCAGCACACCCACCACGGGGGGCTGGACTGAAGCTTTCTTT.

This chain joins TRBV9 and TRBJ2-3, with D perhaps matching TRBD1 (5 bases). The CDR3 length is 15 residues. Germline V gene lookup returns CDR1 SGDLS and CDR2 YYNGEE. Deletions cut 4 bases from V and 3 bases from J, with 15 bases between. CDR3 in amino acids: CASSTQALQTDTQYF. The CDR3 DNA follows: TGTGCCAGCAGCACACAGGCCCTCCAGACAGATACGCAGTATTTT.

The CDR3 DNA reads TGTGCCAGCAGCTTACCAAGGCCCTTACCCCTCCACTTT. Residues: CASSLPRPLPLHF. The V gene is TRBV7-2, the J gene TRBJ1-6; no firm D call. The CDR3 extends over 13 amino acids. Trimming cost V 2 bases and J 12 bases, with 11 bases left between them. The germline gives CDR1 SGHTA, CDR2 FQGNSA.

V is TRBV28 and J is TRBJ2-7; D is perhaps TRBD1 or TRBD2 (6 bases each). The CDR3 spans 14 residues. CDR1 and CDR2 (germline): MDHEN, SYDVKM. V gave up 8 bases and J gave up 6 bases, with 20 bases separating them. The CDR3 spells CASLGGGQPREQYF. CDR3 nucleotide sequence: TGTGCCAGCCTCGGGGGAGGACAGCCTCGCGAGCAGTACTTC. The whole variable domain, filled in from reference TRBV28 and TRBJ2-7, reads DVKVTQSSRYLVKRTGEKVFLECVQDMDHENMFWYRQDPGLGLRLIYFSYDVKMKEKGDIPEGYSVSREKKERFSLILESASTNQTSMYLCASLGGGQPREQYFGPGTRLTVT.

This chain connects TRBV5-4 to TRBJ1-4; 10 bases match TRBD1. The V gene's germline CDR1 is SGHNT and CDR2 YYREEE (reference sequence). This CDR3 comprises 16 residues. Trimming cost V 4 bases and J 2 bases; bases outside gene matches: 5. CDR3 amino acids: CASSVDRGVTNEKLFF. The CDR3 DNA is TGTGCCAGCAGCGTGGACAGGGGGGTGACTAATGAAAAACTGTTTTTT.

The gene calls are TRBV7-9 and TRBJ2-2; a weak D match, TRBD2 (5 bases). This CDR3 contains 13 residues. Germline V lookup: CDR1 SEHNR, CDR2 FQNEAQ (reference sequence). V dropped 5 bases and J dropped 7 bases, with 11 bases sitting between them. The CDR3 spells CASSGEGVGELFF. The CDR3 nucleotides are TGTGCCAGCAGCGGTGAGGGAGTCGGGGAGCTGTTTTTT.

The V gene is TRBV6-5, the J gene TRBJ2-1; 9 positions agree with TRBD1. Per germline, CDR1 MNHEY and CDR2 SVGAGI. The CDR3 has 16 residues. The V gene end was trimmed by 4 bases and the J gene end by 4 bases; junction bases not matched to a gene: 8. DNA of the CDR3: TGTGCCAGCAGTTCTACCTCCGGGACAGGGTACAATGAGCAGTTCTTC. Protein product: CASSSTSGTGYNEQFF.

A few counts support this clone. The chain carries TRBV10-2 and TRBJ2-6, with 7 positions matching TRBD1. V lost 8 bases to trimming and J lost 0 bases; unmatched junction nucleotides: 7. The CDR3 length is 16 residues. Per germline, CDR1 WSHSY and CDR2 SAAADI. The CDR3 spells CASGSGTASGANVLTF. The CDR3 DNA reads TGCGCCAGCGGATCCGGGACAGCCTCTGGGGCCAACGTCCTGACTTTC.

The sample holds one count of this clone. The rearrangement uses TRBV5-4 and TRBJ1-6; D is unclear. V was shortened by 1 base and J by 5 bases, with 10 bases between the two germline ends. There are 15 residues in the CDR3. Germline lookup yields CDR1 SGHNT and CDR2 YYREEE (reference sequence). In DNA form, the CDR3 reads TGTGCCAGCAGCTTGTCCAGCTTCAATAATTCACCCCTCCACTTT. This encodes CASSLSSFNNSPLHF. The variable domain in full, completed from reference TRBV5-4 and TRBJ1-6, reads ETGVTQSPTHLIKTRGQQVTLRCSSQSGHNTVSWYQQALGQGPQFIFQYYREEENGRGNFPPRFSGLQFPNYSSELNVNALELDDSALYLCASSLSSFNNSPLHFGNGTRLTVT.

The CDR3 is CASSVDYGTGARGEQYF. CDR3 DNA: TGTGCCAGCAGCGTAGATTATGGGACAGGGGCTCGGGGCGAGCAGTACTTC. This chain links TRBV9 with TRBJ2-7; TRBD1 matches at 10 bases. The V segment lost 0 bases and the J segment 6 bases; nucleotides outside the gene matches: 12. Germline values: CDR1 SGDLS, CDR2 YYNGEE. The CDR3 is 17 residues long.

The chain links TRBV4-3 to TRBJ1-5, with D unresolved. V shed 0 bases and J shed 7 bases, with 13 bases lying between them. The CDR3 runs to 15 residues. Germline values: CDR1 LGHNA, CDR2 YSLEER. CDR3 protein: CASSQERGPRQPQHF. The CDR3 DNA reads TGCGCCAGCAGCCAAGAGCGGGGTCCCAGACAGCCCCAGCATTTT.

This clone has a single count. Written as DNA, the CDR3 is TGTGCCAGCAGCCCGGGACTAGCGGAGACCCAGTACTTC. Translated: CASSPGLAETQYF. J is TRBJ2-5 and V is TRBV6-5; 10 bases map to TRBD2. CDR1 MNHEY and CDR2 SVGAGI come from the germline V gene. This CDR3 is 13 amino acids long. The V and J ends lost 6 bases and 5 bases, in that order; junction bases with no gene match: 3.

V and J are TRBV5-5 and TRBJ2-3; 7 bases map to TRBD2. CDR3 size: 16 residues. Trimming at V came to 3 bases and at J to 0 bases, leaving 7 bases not matched to a gene. Germline CDR1 SGHKS, CDR2 YYEKEE (reference sequence). The CDR3 DNA is TGTGCCAGCAGCTCTCGGGGGGTTACTAGCACAGATACGCAGTATTTT. Protein sequence: CASSSRGVTSTDTQYF.

The V gene is TRBV6-2 or TRBV6-3, the J gene TRBJ1-1; maybe TRBD1 (5 bases). Germline CDR1 MNHEY, CDR2 SVGEGT. V was pared by 0 bases and J by 3 bases, with 11 bases between. The CDR3 is made up of 15 amino acids. CDR3 coding DNA: TGTGCCAGCAGTTACTCAGGGGCGATGTACACTGAAGCTTTCTTT. Translation gives CASSYSGAMYTEAFF.

V and J are TRBV27 and TRBJ2-3, with 7 bases that match TRBD1. J gave up 4 bases and V 6 bases, and 16 bases lay outside the gene matches. The CDR3 spans 17 residues. The germline V gene encodes CDR1 MNHEY and CDR2 SMNVEV (reference sequence). CDR3 nucleotide sequence: TGTGCCAGCAGCATGCGGCGGCCGGGACAGTTTCCAGATACGCAGTATTTT. Encoded protein: CASSMRRPGQFPDTQYF.

On this clone: Additional DNA sequences in this sample encode the identical CDR3. The J gene is TRBJ1-5, the V gene TRBV5-5; 11 nucleotides agree with TRBD1. The CDR3 sequence is 18 residues long. With 4 bases clipped from V and 1 base from J, the junction kept 10 bases outside the gene matches. CDR1 is SGHKS and CDR2 is YYEKEE in the germline V gene (reference sequence). CDR3 sequence reads: CASSPNGTGGGSNQPQHF. The CDR3 nucleotides read TGTGCCAGCAGCCCCAACGGGACAGGGGGGGGAAGCAATCAGCCCCAGCATTTT.

The rearrangement links TRBV24-1 to TRBJ1-2; D ambiguous. CDR1 and CDR2 from the germline V gene are KGHDR and SFDVKD. This CDR3 has 14 amino acids. V lost 2 bases and J lost 4, with 10 bases in between. CDR3 in amino acids: CATSDSRGSYGYTF. DNA for the CDR3: TGTGCCACCAGTGATTCTCGGGGTTCCTATGGCTACACCTTC.

The CDR3 bases are TGTGCCAGCACCCCCGGCTACACCGGGGAGCTGTTTTTT. Its translation: CASTPGYTGELFF. The chain combines TRBV12-3 or TRBV12-4 with TRBJ2-2; no reliable D call. V lost 7 bases and J lost 3, with 9 bases in between. This CDR3 has 13 amino acids.

The chain recombines TRBV27 with TRBJ1-5; D is unresolved. CDR3 length: 15 amino acids. Trimming left V 5 bases short and J 7 bases short, with 18 bases between. CDR1 MNHEY and CDR2 SMNVEV come from the germline V gene (reference sequence). CDR3 nucleotides: TGTGCCAGCAGTCCGGGTCCTGGGGAAAACCAGCCCCAGCATTTT. This encodes CASSPGPGENQPQHF.

This chain joins TRBV5-1 and TRBJ2-3; 10 nucleotides agree with TRBD2. V dropped 0 bases and J dropped 4; count of bases not matched to a gene: 8. The CDR3 length is 17 residues. CDR1 SGHRS and CDR2 YFSETQ come from the germline V gene. The CDR3 coding sequence is TGCGCCAGCAGCTTGGGTGGCAGCGGGGGGGCTGCAGATACGCAGTATTTT. This codes for CASSLGGSGGAADTQYF.

CDR3 loop: CSASAGRGGELAKNIQYF. The CDR3 DNA reads TGCAGTGCTAGTGCGGGCAGGGGTGGCGAACTGGCCAAAAACATTCAGTACTTC. The chain recombines TRBV20-1 with TRBJ2-4, with TRBD1 as a possible D gene (6 bases). This CDR3 is built from 18 residues. The V end was cut by 3 bases, the J end by 1 base, with 22 bases between. Germline lookup yields CDR1 DFQATT and CDR2 SNEGSKA (reference sequence).

This clone was seen only once. V usage is TRBV6-5 and J usage is TRBJ1-4, with 9 nucleotides matching TRBD1. This CDR3 is built from 14 residues. J lost 11 bases, V lost 5 bases, and 9 bases had no gene match. Germline-derived CDR1 and CDR2 are MNHEY and SVGAGI. The CDR3 DNA reads as TGTGCCAGCAGTAACAGGGGGCAGGGGGGGAAACTGTTTTTT. This translates into CASSNRGQGGKLFF.

Worth noting for this clone: A read error may produce the germline difference seen at one junction end. This chain joins TRBV29-1 and TRBJ2-7; 7 nucleotides align to TRBD1. This CDR3 spans 11 amino acids. Germline V gene lookup returns CDR1 SQVTM and CDR2 ANQGSEA. In DNA form, the CDR3 reads TGCAGCGTTCGATCAGGGGGTAGTCAGCGCTTC. It specifies CSVRSGGSQRF.